A selection of T cell receptor beta chains follows, all from one sample in a study of blood T cell repertoires in COVID-19. Sequenced by immunoSEQ multiplex PCR; TCRdb stores in-frame clones only, minus some. The table shows 200,000 to 250,000 clones, with around 83% occurring only once. Sequencing was carried out using peripheral blood. The receptors shown here come from an elderly man with acute or convalescent COVID-19. CDR3s include the opening cysteine and the closing phenylalanine or tryptophan. A D gene is named only where the DNA matches it firmly. Clone size is stated in some rows and not others, as once, few, many or a class when expanded.

j_call: TRBJ1-4
cdr3_length: 15
v_call: TRBV19
clone_size: few
d_call: TRBD1
cdr3_aa: CASLRTGTANEKLFF
cdr3_nt: TGTGCCAGTCTGAGAACCGGGACAGCGAATGAAAAACTGTTTTTT

j_call: TRBJ2-3
cdr3_length: 16
v_call: TRBV3-1/TRBV3-2
clone_size: NA
d_call: TRBD2
cdr3_aa: CASTPSGSPSTDTQYF
cdr3_nt: TGTGCCAGCACCCCTAGCGGGAGCCCCAGCACAGATACGCAGTATTTT

j_call: TRBJ1-6
cdr3_length: 16
v_call: TRBV3-1/TRBV3-2
clone_size: NA
d_call: NA
cdr3_aa: CASSQRQFGHNSPLHF
cdr3_nt: TGTGCCAGCAGCCAAAGGCAGTTTGGGCATAATTCACCCCTCCACTTT

j_call: TRBJ2-7
cdr3_length: 16
v_call: TRBV27
clone_size: NA
d_call: TRBD1
cdr3_aa: CASRSRTGTGGYEQYF
cdr3_nt: TGTGCCAGCAGATCACGGACCGGGACAGGGGGCTACGAGCAGTACTTC

j_call: TRBJ1-3
cdr3_length: 16
v_call: TRBV10-2
clone_size: few
d_call: TRBD1
cdr3_aa: CASTAPGTGVGNTIYF
cdr3_nt: TGCGCCAGCACCGCCCCCGGGACAGGGGTTGGAAACACCATATATTTT

j_call: TRBJ1-4
cdr3_length: 14
v_call: TRBV7-9
clone_size: NA
d_call: NA
cdr3_aa: CASSQTGIGEKLFF
cdr3_nt: TGTGCCAGCAGCCAAACAGGGATTGGGGAAAAACTGTTTTTT

j_call: TRBJ1-2
cdr3_length: 14
v_call: TRBV30
clone_size: NA
d_call: NA
cdr3_aa: CAWSVTGTGYGYTF
cdr3_nt: TGTGCCTGGAGTGTGACGGGGACTGGGTATGGCTACACCTTC

j_call: TRBJ1-1
cdr3_length: 13
v_call: TRBV19
clone_size: NA
d_call: NA
cdr3_aa: CASSAGRITEAFF
cdr3_nt: TGTGCCAGTAGTGCCGGGAGGATCACTGAAGCTTTCTTT

j_call: TRBJ2-5
cdr3_length: 14
v_call: TRBV18
clone_size: NA
d_call: NA
cdr3_aa: CASSQGGTKNTQYF
cdr3_nt: TGTGCCAGCTCGCAGGGCGGTACCAAGAACACCCAGTACTTC

j_call: TRBJ1-5
cdr3_length: 15
v_call: TRBV11-2
clone_size: NA
d_call: NA
cdr3_aa: CASSPGGYSNQPQHF
cdr3_nt: TGTGCCAGCAGCCCGGGGGGGTACAGCAATCAGCCCCAGCATTTT

j_call: TRBJ1-2
cdr3_length: 17
v_call: TRBV6-6
clone_size: NA
d_call: TRBD1
cdr3_aa: CASSPRQGAPGIYGYTF
cdr3_nt: TGTGCCAGCAGTCCAAGACAGGGGGCTCCCGGGATCTATGGCTACACCTTC

j_call: TRBJ1-6
cdr3_length: 16
v_call: TRBV6-6
clone_size: NA
d_call: NA
cdr3_aa: CASSPSGRDYNSPLHF
cdr3_nt: TGTGCCAGCAGTCCTTCCGGCAGGGACTATAATTCACCCCTCCACTTT

j_call: TRBJ2-1
cdr3_length: 16
v_call: TRBV5-1
clone_size: NA
d_call: TRBD2
cdr3_aa: CASRVRGLEVGNEQFF
cdr3_nt: TGCGCCAGCAGAGTGAGGGGACTAGAGGTCGGCAATGAGCAGTTCTTC

j_call: TRBJ2-1
cdr3_length: 13
v_call: TRBV2
clone_size: NA
d_call: NA
cdr3_aa: CASSEREGGEQFF
cdr3_nt: TGTGCCAGCAGTGAGCGGGAAGGAGGGGAGCAGTTCTTC

j_call: TRBJ2-5
cdr3_length: 14
v_call: TRBV29-1
clone_size: once
d_call: TRBD2
cdr3_aa: CSVGGSGRSETQYF
cdr3_nt: TGCAGCGTTGGCGGTAGCGGGAGATCGGAGACCCAGTACTTC

j_call: TRBJ2-7
cdr3_length: 13
v_call: TRBV27
clone_size: NA
d_call: NA
cdr3_aa: CASSLSRRYEQYF
cdr3_nt: TGTGCCAGCAGTTTATCACGCAGATACGAGCAGTACTTC

j_call: TRBJ2-3
cdr3_length: 15
v_call: TRBV7-9
clone_size: NA
d_call: TRBD2
cdr3_aa: CASSLPSGNRDTQYF
cdr3_nt: TGTGCCAGCAGCTTGCCTAGCGGGAATAGAGATACGCAGTATTTT

j_call: TRBJ1-5
cdr3_length: 16
v_call: TRBV28
clone_size: NA
d_call: TRBD1
cdr3_aa: CASSPHHGQGDQPQHF
cdr3_nt: TGTGCCAGCAGTCCCCACCACGGACAGGGCGATCAGCCCCAGCATTTT

j_call: TRBJ2-7
cdr3_length: 14
v_call: TRBV2
clone_size: NA
d_call: NA
cdr3_aa: CASSRREGSYEQYF
cdr3_nt: TGTGCCAGCAGCCGGAGGGAAGGCTCCTACGAGCAGTACTTC

j_call: TRBJ2-7
cdr3_length: 13
v_call: TRBV7-8
clone_size: few
d_call: TRBD1
cdr3_aa: CASSRKTGGEQYF
cdr3_nt: TGTGCCAGCAGCCGGAAGACAGGGGGCGAGCAGTACTTC

j_call: TRBJ1-6
cdr3_length: 17
v_call: TRBV27
clone_size: NA
d_call: TRBD1
cdr3_aa: CASSSPAGQGRNSPLHF
cdr3_nt: TGTGCCAGCAGTTCCCCCGCCGGACAGGGTCGGAATTCACCCCTCCACTTT

j_call: TRBJ1-1
cdr3_length: 15
v_call: TRBV25-1
clone_size: NA
d_call: TRBD1
cdr3_aa: CASSRGQTMNTEAFF
cdr3_nt: TGTGCCAGCAGCCGGGGACAGACAATGAACACTGAAGCTTTCTTT

j_call: TRBJ2-7
cdr3_length: 11
v_call: TRBV6-5
clone_size: NA
d_call: NA
cdr3_aa: CASILTYEQYF
cdr3_nt: TGTGCCAGCATCCTTACCTACGAGCAGTACTTC

j_call: TRBJ1-2
cdr3_length: 15
v_call: TRBV6-5
clone_size: NA
d_call: NA
cdr3_aa: CASSYTAAVNYGYTF
cdr3_nt: TGTGCCAGCAGTTACACGGCGGCTGTTAACTATGGCTACACCTTC

j_call: TRBJ2-5
cdr3_length: 13
v_call: TRBV7-2
clone_size: NA
d_call: TRBD1
cdr3_aa: CASSIQGWETQYF
cdr3_nt: TGTGCCAGCAGCATACAGGGGTGGGAGACCCAGTACTTC

j_call: TRBJ2-3
cdr3_length: 16
v_call: TRBV5-1
clone_size: NA
d_call: TRBD2
cdr3_aa: CASSKGLAGGQDTQYF
cdr3_nt: TGCGCCAGCAGCAAAGGACTAGCGGGGGGGCAAGATACGCAGTATTTT

j_call: TRBJ2-5
cdr3_length: 15
v_call: TRBV9
clone_size: once
d_call: TRBD1
cdr3_aa: CASSPTGDPVRTQYF
cdr3_nt: TGTGCCAGCAGCCCCACAGGGGACCCGGTTCGGACCCAGTACTTC

j_call: TRBJ2-2
cdr3_length: 16
v_call: TRBV19
clone_size: NA
d_call: TRBD2
cdr3_aa: CASKGLAGINTGELFF
cdr3_nt: TGTGCCAGTAAGGGACTAGCGGGGATCAACACCGGGGAGCTGTTTTTT

j_call: TRBJ1-5
cdr3_length: 15
v_call: TRBV2
clone_size: NA
d_call: TRBD1
cdr3_aa: CASRRQGGNNQPQHF
cdr3_nt: TGTGCCAGCAGACGACAGGGGGGTAACAATCAGCCCCAGCATTTT

j_call: TRBJ2-7
cdr3_length: 15
v_call: TRBV19
clone_size: NA
d_call: TRBD1
cdr3_aa: CASSSSSGTGDEQYF
cdr3_nt: TGTGCCAGTAGTTCTTCATCCGGGACAGGGGACGAGCAGTACTTC

j_call: TRBJ2-7
cdr3_length: 14
v_call: TRBV5-1
clone_size: many
d_call: TRBD2
cdr3_aa: CASSWGTRSYEQYF
cdr3_nt: TGCGCCAGCAGCTGGGGGACTAGGTCCTACGAGCAGTACTTC

j_call: TRBJ1-4
cdr3_length: 14
v_call: TRBV24-1
clone_size: NA
d_call: TRBD1
cdr3_aa: CATARGQGAEKLFF
cdr3_nt: TGTGCCACCGCTCGGGGACAGGGGGCTGAAAAACTGTTTTTT

j_call: TRBJ1-2
cdr3_length: 15
v_call: TRBV7-3
clone_size: NA
d_call: NA
cdr3_aa: CASSLTASASYGYTF
cdr3_nt: TGTGCCAGCAGCTTAACGGCAAGCGCATCCTATGGCTACACCTTC

j_call: TRBJ1-2
cdr3_length: 13
v_call: TRBV5-1
clone_size: NA
d_call: NA
cdr3_aa: CASSLTGTYGYTF
cdr3_nt: TGCGCCAGCAGCTTGACGGGAACCTATGGCTACACCTTC

j_call: TRBJ1-2
cdr3_length: 13
v_call: TRBV19
clone_size: NA
d_call: NA
cdr3_aa: CASAGRQAYGYTF
cdr3_nt: TGTGCCAGTGCCGGGAGGCAGGCCTATGGCTACACCTTC

j_call: TRBJ1-2
cdr3_length: 16
v_call: TRBV15
clone_size: NA
d_call: NA
cdr3_aa: CATSIVGVGEYYGYTF
cdr3_nt: TGTGCCACCAGCATCGTGGGTGTAGGGGAATACTATGGCTACACCTTC

j_call: TRBJ1-3
cdr3_length: 14
v_call: TRBV28
clone_size: once
d_call: TRBD1
cdr3_aa: CASSPPTGRPTIYF
cdr3_nt: TGTGCCAGCAGCCCTCCGACAGGGCGCCCCACCATATATTTT

j_call: TRBJ2-5
cdr3_length: 15
v_call: TRBV24-1
clone_size: NA
d_call: TRBD1
cdr3_aa: CATSDMGTAQETQYF
cdr3_nt: TGTGCCACCAGTGATATGGGGACAGCTCAAGAGACCCAGTACTTC

j_call: TRBJ2-6
cdr3_length: 16
v_call: TRBV6-4
clone_size: NA
d_call: NA
cdr3_aa: CATPGHSPSGANVLTF
cdr3_nt: TGTGCCACACCGGGACACTCCCCATCTGGGGCCAACGTCCTGACTTTC

j_call: TRBJ1-1
cdr3_length: 17
v_call: TRBV5-1
clone_size: NA
d_call: TRBD1
cdr3_aa: CASSPRDRGSENTEAFF
cdr3_nt: TGCGCCAGCAGCCCGCGGGACAGGGGTTCAGAGAACACTGAAGCTTTCTTT

j_call: TRBJ2-5
cdr3_length: 20
v_call: TRBV3-1/TRBV3-2
clone_size: NA
d_call: NA
cdr3_aa: CASSSTSLVVGENRRETQYF
cdr3_nt: TGTGCCAGCAGCTCTACGTCCCTCGTAGTGGGAGAAAATCGAAGGGAGACCCAGTACTTC

j_call: TRBJ1-5
cdr3_length: 13
v_call: TRBV2
clone_size: NA
d_call: TRBD1
cdr3_aa: CASRGQGVQPQHF
cdr3_nt: TGTGCCAGCAGGGGACAGGGGGTTCAGCCCCAGCATTTT

j_call: TRBJ2-1
cdr3_length: 17
v_call: TRBV5-5
clone_size: NA
d_call: TRBD2
cdr3_aa: CASSNGLAGGSYNEQFF
cdr3_nt: TGTGCCAGCAGTAACGGACTAGCGGGGGGATCCTACAATGAGCAGTTCTTC

j_call: TRBJ2-5
cdr3_length: 15
v_call: TRBV5-1
clone_size: NA
d_call: NA
cdr3_aa: CASSSQTGPGETQYF
cdr3_nt: TGCGCCAGCAGCTCCCAGACAGGACCCGGGGAGACCCAGTACTTC

j_call: TRBJ1-5
cdr3_length: 16
v_call: TRBV5-5
clone_size: NA
d_call: TRBD1
cdr3_aa: CASSSSDRALGQPQHF
cdr3_nt: TGTGCCAGCAGCTCATCTGACAGGGCTCTCGGACAGCCCCAGCATTTT

j_call: TRBJ2-7
cdr3_length: 12
v_call: TRBV19
clone_size: NA
d_call: NA
cdr3_aa: CASRRQGGEQYF
cdr3_nt: TGTGCCAGTAGGAGACAGGGAGGCGAGCAGTACTTC

j_call: TRBJ1-4
cdr3_length: 16
v_call: TRBV18
clone_size: NA
d_call: TRBD1
cdr3_aa: CASSPTTGQINEKLFF
cdr3_nt: TGTGCCAGCTCACCAACGACGGGACAGATTAATGAAAAACTGTTTTTT

j_call: TRBJ2-1
cdr3_length: 16
v_call: TRBV6-5
clone_size: once
d_call: NA
cdr3_aa: CASSYVAASSYNEQFF
cdr3_nt: TGTGCCAGCAGTTACGTGGCGGCCAGCTCCTACAATGAGCAGTTCTTC

j_call: TRBJ1-4
cdr3_length: 15
v_call: TRBV2
clone_size: NA
d_call: TRBD1
cdr3_aa: CASRGTGAPNEKLFF
cdr3_nt: TGTGCCAGCAGGGGGACAGGGGCACCTAATGAAAAACTGTTTTTT

j_call: TRBJ2-1
cdr3_length: 19
v_call: TRBV11-2
clone_size: NA
d_call: TRBD2
cdr3_aa: CASSPRGIAGVLIYNEQFF
cdr3_nt: TGTGCCAGCAGCCCCCGTGGAATAGCGGGGGTCTTAATCTACAATGAGCAGTTCTTC

j_call: TRBJ1-1
cdr3_length: 15
v_call: TRBV13
clone_size: once
d_call: NA
cdr3_aa: CASSPSDRMNTEAFF
cdr3_nt: TGTGCCAGCAGCCCCTCGGACAGAATGAACACTGAAGCTTTCTTT